The 10 T cell receptor beta chains listed next were all sequenced from one sample in a study of Graves' ophthalmopathy and Graves' hyperthyroidism. Transcripts of RNA were the source for amplifying TCR beta CDR3 regions. The first-round RT-PCR employed HTBI primers together with the Qiagen OneStep RT-PCR kit. A multiplex PCR was then performed as the second round. TCRdb ran MiXCR on the multiplex PCR reads and lists one entry per CDR3 protein. Of hundreds of thousands of distinct CDR3 sequences in the sample, 13% to 15% are singletons; the top ten hold 8% to 10%. What was sequenced was blood. These receptors were obtained from a woman younger than 45 with Graves' ophthalmopathy.

The rearrangement uses TRBV2 and TRBJ2-2, with D possibly being TRBD1 or TRBD2 (5 bases each). The V gene lost 8 bases and the J gene lost 5 bases, with 18 bases spanning the gap. This CDR3 comprises 15 residues. CDR1 and CDR2 from the germline V gene are SNHLY and FYNNEI. The CDR3 DNA follows: TGTGCCAGCCGAATCGGGACGTCCTATACCGGGGAGCTGTTTTTT. It translates to CASRIGTSYTGELFF.

This clonotype was seen only a few times. A read error may be the cause here, since a much bigger clone is one base away. This sequence joins TRBV19 and TRBJ2-2, with 8 bases matching TRBD2. This CDR3 is 15 amino acids long. The germline V gene has CDR1 LNHDA and CDR2 SQIVND (reference sequence). The CDR3 coding sequence is TGTGCCAGTAGTACCCGGACTAGCCCAACCGGGGAGCTGTTGTTT. Translated, it gives CASSTRTSPTGELLF.

Note on this clonotype: A much larger clone differs from this one at a single base, so this may be a read error. The rearrangement joins TRBV3-1 to TRBJ1-1; TRBD1 is a possible D gene (5 bases). Germline V lookup: CDR1 LGHDT, CDR2 YNNKEL (reference sequence). CDR3 length: 14 residues. The CDR3 sequence: CVSSPLGDGTEAFF. The CDR3 DNA reads as TGTGTCAGCAGCCCCCTAGGGGATGGCACTGAAGCTTTCTTT. Using reference TRBV3-1 and TRBJ1-1 for the parts outside the CDR3, the full variable domain is DTAVSQTPKYLVTQMGNDKSIKCEQNLGHDTMYWYKQDSKKFLKIMFSYNNKELIINETVPNRFSPKSPDKAHLNLHINSLELGDSAVYFCVSSPLGDGTEAFFGQGTRLTVV.

The V and J genes are TRBV3-1 and TRBJ2-5; D is unclear. This CDR3 is built from 14 residues. Trimming stripped 2 bases from V and 6 bases from J, with 13 bases between. The V gene's germline CDR1 is LGHDT and CDR2 YNNKEL (reference sequence). The CDR3 coding sequence is TGTGCCAGCAGCCAAAGACTGCTGGGAAAGACCCAGTACTTC. Encoded protein: CASSQRLLGKTQYF.

This clonotype was seen repeatedly, ten times or more. This rearrangement joins TRBV20-1 to TRBJ1-6; no definite D call. V was shortened by 0 bases and J by 5 bases, with 14 bases between the two germline ends. CDR3 length: 16 amino acids. CDR1 and CDR2 (germline): DFQATT, SNEGSKA (reference sequence). The CDR3 protein is CSARDFLTANNSPLHF. The CDR3 region has the DNA TGCAGTGCTAGAGACTTTTTGACGGCGAATAATTCACCCCTCCACTTT.

This clonotype occurred many times. The V gene is TRBV9, the J gene TRBJ2-5; D gene unclear. This CDR3 has 13 amino acids. Trimming left V 4 bases short and J 4 bases short, with 11 bases between. The germline CDR1 and CDR2 sequences are SGDLS and YYNGEE. The CDR3 bases are TGTGCCAGCAGCCCTACCGGCTCAGAGACCCAGTACTTC. Encoded protein: CASSPTGSETQYF.

There are a few counts of this clonotype. Germline is not matched at one junction end, which may reflect a read error. The rearrangement joins TRBV12-3 or TRBV12-4 to TRBJ1-2, with unresolved D. This CDR3 has 16 amino acids. Here the CDR3 reads CASGFQRAQVRDGYTF. As DNA, the CDR3 is TGTGCCAGCGGGTTCCAGAGAGCGCAGGTTCGGGATGGTTACACCTTC.

This clonotype was observed at least ten times. The chain joins TRBV3-1 to TRBJ2-5, with D possibly called TRBD1 or TRBD2 (5 bases each). This CDR3 is built from 16 residues. Trimming pared 4 bases from V and 4 bases from J, leaving 19 bases between. Germline CDR1 and CDR2: LGHDT and YNNKEL (reference sequence). The CDR3 protein is CASSPMRAERGETQYF. CDR3 nucleotides: TGTGCCAGCAGCCCCATGCGGGCAGAAAGGGGAGAGACCCAGTACTTC.

The V gene is TRBV6-1, the J gene TRBJ1-2; maybe TRBD1 (5 bases). Germline CDR1 MNHNS, CDR2 SASEGT. The CDR3 has 14 amino acids. Trimming cost V 4 bases and J 8 bases, with 17 bases left between them. CDR3 region: CASSGIKGPGGYTF. The CDR3 DNA follows: TGTGCCAGCAGTGGAATAAAGGGACCGGGAGGCTACACCTTC.

This sequence joins TRBV5-1 and TRBJ1-2; D is uncertain. The CDR3 extends over 12 amino acids. Looked up from germline, CDR1 is SGHRS and CDR2 is YFSETQ. V was shortened by 6 bases and J by 2 bases, with 8 bases between the two germline ends. The CDR3 sequence is CASNKDNYGYTF. Written as DNA, the CDR3 is TGCGCCAGCAACAAGGACAACTATGGCTACACCTTC.